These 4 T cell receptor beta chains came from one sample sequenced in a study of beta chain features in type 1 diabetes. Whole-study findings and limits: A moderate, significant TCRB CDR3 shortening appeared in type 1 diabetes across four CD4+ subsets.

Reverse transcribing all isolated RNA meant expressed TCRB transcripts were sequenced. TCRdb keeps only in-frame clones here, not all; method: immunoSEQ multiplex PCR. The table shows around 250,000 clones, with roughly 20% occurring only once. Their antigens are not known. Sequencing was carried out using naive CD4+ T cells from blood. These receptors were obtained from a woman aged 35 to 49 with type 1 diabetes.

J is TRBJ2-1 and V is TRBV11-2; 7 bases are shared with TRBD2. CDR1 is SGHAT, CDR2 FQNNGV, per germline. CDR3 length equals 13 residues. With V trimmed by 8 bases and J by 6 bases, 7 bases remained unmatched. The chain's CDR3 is CASARTSGNEQFF. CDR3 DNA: TGTGCCAGCGCCCGGACTAGTGGCAATGAGCAGTTCTTC.

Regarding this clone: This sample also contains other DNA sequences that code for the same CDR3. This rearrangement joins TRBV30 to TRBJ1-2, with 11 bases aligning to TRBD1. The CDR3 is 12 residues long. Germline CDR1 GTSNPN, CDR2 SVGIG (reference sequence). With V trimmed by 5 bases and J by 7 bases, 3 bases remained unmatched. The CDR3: CAWGQGAGGYTF. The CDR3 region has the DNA TGTGCCTGGGGACAGGGGGCCGGTGGCTACACCTTC. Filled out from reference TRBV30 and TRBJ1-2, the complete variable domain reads SQTIHQWPATLVQPVGSPLSLECTVEGTSNPNLYWYRQAAGRGLQLLFYSVGIGQISSEVPQNLSASRPQDRQFILSSKKLLLSDSGFYLCAWGQGAGGYTFGSGTRLTVV.

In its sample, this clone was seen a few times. The CDR3, as DNA: TGCGCCAGCAGCCCCCCCCTACAAGAGACCCAGTACTTC. It encodes CASSPPLQETQYF. The chain employs TRBV4-1 and TRBJ2-5; no reliable D call. The CDR3 length is 13 residues. Germline CDR1 reads MGHRA; CDR2 reads YSYEKL. Trimming pared 4 bases from V and 2 bases from J, leaving 8 bases between.

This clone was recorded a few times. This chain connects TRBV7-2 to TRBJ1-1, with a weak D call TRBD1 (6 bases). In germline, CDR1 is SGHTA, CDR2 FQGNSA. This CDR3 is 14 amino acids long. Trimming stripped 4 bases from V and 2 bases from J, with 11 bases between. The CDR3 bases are TGTGCCAGCAGCTCACGGACAGACAACACTGAAGCTTTCTTT. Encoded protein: CASSSRTDNTEAFF. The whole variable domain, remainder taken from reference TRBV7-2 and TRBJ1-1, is GAGVSQSPSNKVTEKGKDVELRCDPISGHTALYWYRQSLGQGLEFLIYFQGNSAPDKSGLPSDRFSAERTGGSVSTLTIQRTQQEDSAVYLCASSSRTDNTEAFFGQGTRLTVV.